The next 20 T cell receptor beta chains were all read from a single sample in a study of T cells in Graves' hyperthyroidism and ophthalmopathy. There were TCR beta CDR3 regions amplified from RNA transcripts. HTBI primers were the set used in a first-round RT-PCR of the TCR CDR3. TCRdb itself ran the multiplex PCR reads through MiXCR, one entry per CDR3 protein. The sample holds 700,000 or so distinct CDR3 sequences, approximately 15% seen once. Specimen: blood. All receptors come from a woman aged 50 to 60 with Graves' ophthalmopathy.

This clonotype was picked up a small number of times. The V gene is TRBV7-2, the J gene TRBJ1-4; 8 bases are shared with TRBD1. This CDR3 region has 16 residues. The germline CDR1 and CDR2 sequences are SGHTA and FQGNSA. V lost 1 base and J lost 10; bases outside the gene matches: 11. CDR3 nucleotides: TGTGCCAGCAGCTTAGTGGGGGCAGGGGGCGGTGGAAAACTGTTTTTT. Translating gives CASSLVGAGGGGKLFF.

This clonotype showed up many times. CDR3 bases: TGCAGCGTTGAACAAGGGACTAGCGGGACCTACGAGCAGTACTTC. Protein: CSVEQGTSGTYEQYF. The genes are TRBV29-1 and TRBJ2-7, with 13 bases aligning to TRBD2. The CDR3 sequence is 15 residues long. The germline V gene encodes CDR1 SQVTM and CDR2 ANQGSEA. J was trimmed by 2 bases and V by 2 bases; bases with no gene match: 3.

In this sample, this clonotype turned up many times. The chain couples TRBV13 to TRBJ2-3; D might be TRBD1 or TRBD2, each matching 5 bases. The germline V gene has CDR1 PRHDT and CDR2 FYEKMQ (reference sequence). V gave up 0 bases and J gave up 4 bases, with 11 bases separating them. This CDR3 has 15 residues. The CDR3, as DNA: TGTGCCAGCAGCTTAGGTGGTCGAGGGGCAGATACGCAGTATTTT. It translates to CASSLGGRGADTQYF.

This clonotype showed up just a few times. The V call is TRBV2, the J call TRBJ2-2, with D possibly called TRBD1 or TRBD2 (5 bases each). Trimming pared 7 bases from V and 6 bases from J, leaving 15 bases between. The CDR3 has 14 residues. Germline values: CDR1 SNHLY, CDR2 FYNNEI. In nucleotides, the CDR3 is TGTGCCAGCAATGGATTTAGGGGAGCCGGGGAGCTGTTTTTT. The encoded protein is CASNGFRGAGELFF.

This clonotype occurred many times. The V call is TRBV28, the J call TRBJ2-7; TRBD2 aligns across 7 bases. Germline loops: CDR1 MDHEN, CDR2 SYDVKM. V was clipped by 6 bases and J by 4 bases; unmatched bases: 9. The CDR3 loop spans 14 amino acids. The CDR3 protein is CASSHGGSGYEQYF. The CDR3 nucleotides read TGTGCCAGCAGCCACGGCGGGAGTGGTTACGAGCAGTACTTC.

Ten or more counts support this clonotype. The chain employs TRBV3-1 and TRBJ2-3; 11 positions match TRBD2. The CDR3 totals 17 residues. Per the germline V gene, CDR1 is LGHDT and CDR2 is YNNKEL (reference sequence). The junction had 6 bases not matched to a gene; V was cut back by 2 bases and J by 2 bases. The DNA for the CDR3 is TGTGCCAGCAGCCAACCCCAGGGACTAGCGGCCACAGATACGCAGTATTTT. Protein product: CASSQPQGLAATDTQYF.

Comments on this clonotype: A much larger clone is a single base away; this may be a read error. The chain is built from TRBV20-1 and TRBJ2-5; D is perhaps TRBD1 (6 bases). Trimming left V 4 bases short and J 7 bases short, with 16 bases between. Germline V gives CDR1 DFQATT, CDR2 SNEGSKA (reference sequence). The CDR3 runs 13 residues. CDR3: CSAMDPTRGTQYF. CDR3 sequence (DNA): TGCAGTGCTATGGACCCTACCAGGGGGACCCAGTACTTC.

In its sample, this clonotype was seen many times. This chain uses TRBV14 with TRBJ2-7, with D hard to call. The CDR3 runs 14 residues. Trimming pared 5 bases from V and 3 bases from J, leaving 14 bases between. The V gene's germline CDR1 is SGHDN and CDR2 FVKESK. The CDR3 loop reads CASSRRDPFYEQYF. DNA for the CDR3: TGTGCCAGCAGCAGGAGAGACCCCTTCTACGAGCAGTACTTC.

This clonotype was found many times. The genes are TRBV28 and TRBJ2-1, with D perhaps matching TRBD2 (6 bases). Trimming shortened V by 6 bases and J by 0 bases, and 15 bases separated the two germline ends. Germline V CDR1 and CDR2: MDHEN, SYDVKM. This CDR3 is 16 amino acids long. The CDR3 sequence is CASSPGGVDSYNEQFF. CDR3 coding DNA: TGTGCCAGCAGCCCCGGCGGGGTGGACTCCTACAATGAGCAGTTCTTC.

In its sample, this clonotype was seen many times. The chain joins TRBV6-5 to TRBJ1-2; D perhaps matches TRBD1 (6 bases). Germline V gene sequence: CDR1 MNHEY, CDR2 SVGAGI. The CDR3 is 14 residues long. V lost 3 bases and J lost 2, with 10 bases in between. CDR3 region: CASSYTGQNYGYTF. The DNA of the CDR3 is TGTGCCAGCAGTTATACCGGACAGAACTATGGCTACACCTTC.

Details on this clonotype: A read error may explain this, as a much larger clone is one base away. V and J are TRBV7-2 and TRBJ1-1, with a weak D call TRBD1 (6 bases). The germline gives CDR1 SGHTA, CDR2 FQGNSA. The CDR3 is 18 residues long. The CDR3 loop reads CAGSVTGTRPYPNTEAFF. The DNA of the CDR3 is TGTGCCGGCAGCGTAACAGGGACCCGACCCTACCCAAACACTGAAGCTTTCTTT.

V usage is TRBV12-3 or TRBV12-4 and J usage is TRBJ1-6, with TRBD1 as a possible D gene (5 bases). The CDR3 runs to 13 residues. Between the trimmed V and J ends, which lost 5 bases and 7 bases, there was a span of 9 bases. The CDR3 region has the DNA TGTGCCAGCAGTCCAGGGTGGAATTCACCCCTCCACTTT. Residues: CASSPGWNSPLHF.

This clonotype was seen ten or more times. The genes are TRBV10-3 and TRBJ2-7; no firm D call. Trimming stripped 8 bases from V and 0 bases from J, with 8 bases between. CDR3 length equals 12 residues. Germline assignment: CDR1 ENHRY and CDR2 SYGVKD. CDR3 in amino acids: CAISVSSYEQYF. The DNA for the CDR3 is TGTGCCATCTCGGTGAGCTCCTACGAGCAGTACTTC.

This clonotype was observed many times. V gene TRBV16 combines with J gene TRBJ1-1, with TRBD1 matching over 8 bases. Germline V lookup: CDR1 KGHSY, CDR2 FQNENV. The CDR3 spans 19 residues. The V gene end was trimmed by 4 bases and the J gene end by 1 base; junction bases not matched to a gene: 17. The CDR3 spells CASSPSLPKTTGGNTEAFF. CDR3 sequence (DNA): TGTGCCAGCAGCCCGTCATTACCAAAAACAACAGGGGGGAACACTGAAGCTTTCTTT.

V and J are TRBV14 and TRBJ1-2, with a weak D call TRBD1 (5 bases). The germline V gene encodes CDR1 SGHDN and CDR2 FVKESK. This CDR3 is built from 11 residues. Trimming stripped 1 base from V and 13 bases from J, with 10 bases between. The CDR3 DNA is TGTGCCAGCAGCCAAGGACAGCTCCTCACCTTC. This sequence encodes CASSQGQLLTF.

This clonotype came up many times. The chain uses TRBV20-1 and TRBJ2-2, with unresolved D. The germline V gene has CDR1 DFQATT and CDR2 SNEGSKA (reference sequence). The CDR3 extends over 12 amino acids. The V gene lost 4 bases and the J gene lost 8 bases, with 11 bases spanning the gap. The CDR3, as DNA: TGCAGTGCTACCAATTCCCCGGGGGAGCTGTTTTTT. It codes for CSATNSPGELFF.

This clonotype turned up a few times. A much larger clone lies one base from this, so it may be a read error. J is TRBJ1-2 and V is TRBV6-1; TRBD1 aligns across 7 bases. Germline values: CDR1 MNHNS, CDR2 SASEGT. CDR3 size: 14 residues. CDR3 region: CACSLQGVDYGYTF. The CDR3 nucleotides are TGTGCCTGCAGTCTCCAGGGGGTTGACTATGGCTACACCTTC.

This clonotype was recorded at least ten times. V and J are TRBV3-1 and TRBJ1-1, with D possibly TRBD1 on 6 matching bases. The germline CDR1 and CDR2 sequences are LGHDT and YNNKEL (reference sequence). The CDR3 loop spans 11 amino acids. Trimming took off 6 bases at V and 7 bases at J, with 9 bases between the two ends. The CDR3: CASRQDSEAFF. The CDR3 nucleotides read TGTGCCAGCAGACAGGACAGTGAAGCTTTCTTT.

CDR3 sequence reads: CSARDWGANQPQHF. Here the CDR3 DNA reads TGCAGTGCTAGAGATTGGGGAGCCAATCAGCCCCAGCATTTT. J is TRBJ1-5 and V is TRBV20-1; D is unclear. Looked up from germline, CDR1 is DFQATT and CDR2 is SNEGSKA (reference sequence). The CDR3 has 14 amino acids. The V end was cut by 0 bases, the J end by 3 bases, with 9 bases between.

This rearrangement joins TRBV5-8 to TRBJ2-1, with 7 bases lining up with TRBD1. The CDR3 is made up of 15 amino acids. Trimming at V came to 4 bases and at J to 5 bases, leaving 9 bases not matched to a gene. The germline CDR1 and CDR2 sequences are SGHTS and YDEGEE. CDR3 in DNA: TGTGCCAGCAGCCAGACAGGGAAACAAAACAATGAGCAGTTCTTC. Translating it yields CASSQTGKQNNEQFF.